The 27 T cell receptor beta chains reported below all come from one sample, sequenced in a study of T cells in women clearing cervical HPV infection. Assay: immunoSEQ multiplex PCR; the TCRdb copy retains only in-frame clones and omits some. Its clone listing holds 25,000 to 35,000 clones. The sample was blood buffy coat. These receptors originate from a woman aged 18 to 75 with a cervical HPV16 infection that either progressed to CIN3+ or cleared (not recorded which).

As regards this clone: The CDR3 is cut off 3 residues early in the read; its end comes from the germline J gene. The chain couples TRBV20-1 to TRBJ1-2, with D hard to call. Per the germline V gene, CDR1 is DFQATT and CDR2 is SNEGSKA (reference sequence). The length of the CDR3 is 13 residues. The CDR3 is CSAILRLGNDYTF. CDR3 DNA (partial): TGCAGTGCAATCTTGCGGCTCGGCAATGAC.

Worth noting for this clone: The sequence runs out 3 residues before the end of the CDR3; the remainder is reconstructed from the germline J gene. The chain joins TRBV19 to TRBJ1-6; 7 bases map to TRBD1. In germline, CDR1 is LNHDA, CDR2 SQIVND (reference sequence). This CDR3 has 14 residues. With V trimmed by 6 bases and J by 7 bases, 6 bases remained unmatched. The sequenced CDR3 bases are TGTGCCAGTAGGTGGGGACAGTTAAATTCACCC. Amino acid sequence: CASRWGQLNSP. The full CDR3 protein is CASRWGQLNSPLHF.

As regards this clone: The read finishes 3 residues shy of the CDR3 end, and the germline J gene is used to complete it. V usage is TRBV7-6 and J usage is TRBJ2-1; D uncertain. V was clipped by 4 bases and J by 5 bases, with 3 bases between them. CDR3 length equals 11 residues. Per the germline V gene, CDR1 is SGHVS and CDR2 is FNYEAQ. The CDR3 loop reads CASSYNNEQFF. Partial CDR3 DNA: TGTGCCAGCAGCTACAACAATGAG.

On this clone: The read stops 3 residues short of the end of the CDR3; the missing end is completed from the germline J gene. V is TRBV2 and J is TRBJ2-5; 11 nucleotides match TRBD2. The junction had 7 bases not matched to a gene; V was cut back by 6 bases and J by 7 bases. The CDR3 consists of 14 residues. Germline values: CDR1 SNHLY, CDR2 FYNNEI. The part of the CDR3 DNA that was read is TGTGCCAGCAGCCTCAGACTAGCGGGAACGACC. The encoded protein is CASSLRLAGTT. The entire CDR3 is CASSLRLAGTTQYF. Full variable domain (rest looked up from reference TRBV2 and TRBJ2-5): EPEVTQTPSHQVTQMGQEVILRCVPISNHLYFYWYRQILGQKVEFLVSFYNNEISEKSEIFDDQFSVERPDGSNFTLKIRSTKLEDSAMYFCASSLRLAGTTQYFGPGTRLLVL.

CDR3 DNA (partial): TGTGCCAGCAGCCGGGACAGGGGGACCGGGGAG. Amino acid sequence: CASSRDRGTGE. The whole CDR3 sequence reads CASSRDRGTGELFF. The V gene is TRBV2, the J gene TRBJ2-2; 11 bases align to TRBD1. The CDR3 is cut off 3 residues early in the read; its end comes from the germline J gene. J was trimmed by 5 bases and V by 6 bases; bases with no gene match: 2. The CDR3 spans 14 residues. Looked up from germline, CDR1 is SNHLY and CDR2 is FYNNEI.

For this clone: The read falls 3 residues short of the CDR3 end, and the missing part is taken from the germline J gene. The J gene is TRBJ1-2, the V gene TRBV30; TRBD1 might be the D (6 bases). V was clipped by 1 base and J by 6 bases, with 9 bases between them. CDR1 and CDR2 (germline): GTSNPN, SVGIG (reference sequence). The CDR3 has 12 residues. This CDR3 is CAWSAGENGYTF. The sequenced CDR3 bases are TGTGCCTGGAGTGCAGGGGAAAATGGC.

The CDR3 reads CASRRGELRGGRDTQYF. Partial CDR3 DNA: TGTGCCAGCCGTAGGGGAGAGCTCCGAGGGGGTAGGGATACG. This sequence joins TRBV3-1 (or the pseudogene TRBV3-2) and TRBJ2-3; D is possibly TRBD1 (6 bases). The read gets to within 3 residues of the CDR3 end, and the germline J gene fills in the rest. V shed 8 bases and J shed 6 bases, with 27 bases lying between them. The CDR3 is made up of 17 amino acids. The germline V gene encodes CDR1 LGHDT and CDR2 YNNKEL (reference sequence).

To note about this clone: The read falls 3 residues short of the CDR3 end, and the missing part is taken from the germline J gene. V gene TRBV7-9 combines with J gene TRBJ2-3; 7 bases agree with TRBD2. CDR1 is SEHNR and CDR2 is FQNEAQ in the germline V gene (reference sequence). There are 12 residues in the CDR3. The V and J ends lost 10 bases and 4 bases, in that order; junction bases with no gene match: 5. CDR3 bases read: TGTGCCACGGCGGGAGCGGCAGATACG. Translation gives CATAGAADT. The complete CDR3 protein is CATAGAADTQYF.

In regard to this clone: The read finishes 3 residues shy of the CDR3 end, and the germline J gene is used to complete it. The V call is TRBV2, the J call TRBJ1-2; D gene ambiguous. This CDR3 comprises 12 residues. Germline CDR1 SNHLY, CDR2 FYNNEI. V was pared by 7 bases and J by 5 bases, with 11 bases between. The sequenced part of the CDR3 DNA is TGTGCCAGCAAGACAACCGGTTATGGC. This codes for CASKTTGYG. The entire CDR3 reads CASKTTGYGYTF.

The covered CDR3 bases are TGCAGTGCTAGGGACTGGTTCTCTGGAAACACC. This sequence encodes CSARDWFSGNT. In full, the CDR3 reads CSARDWFSGNTIYF. The gene calls are TRBV20-1 and TRBJ1-3; no clear D. The read terminates 3 residues ahead of where the CDR3 ends, so the germline J gene completes it. Per germline, CDR1 DFQATT and CDR2 SNEGSKA (reference sequence). Trimming removed 3 bases from V and 0 bases from J, with 9 bases in between. The CDR3 is 14 amino acids.

CDR3 DNA (partial): TGCAGTGCTTCCGAGGGTACGTGGGGCACGATGGCCAAAAACATT. Protein sequence: CSASEGTWGTMAKNI. Given in full, the CDR3 is CSASEGTWGTMAKNIQYF. V and J are TRBV20-1 and TRBJ2-4; D tentatively fits TRBD1 or TRBD2 (5 bases each). Sequencing ends 3 residues short of the CDR3 end; the germline J gene provides the rest. Germline CDR1 is DFQATT and CDR2 is SNEGSKA (reference sequence). This CDR3 has 18 amino acids. V was cut by 5 bases and J by 1 base, with 24 bases left in between.

As concerns this clone: The CDR3 goes on 3 residues after the read ends, and that part is filled in from the germline J gene. The chain couples TRBV20-1 to TRBJ1-3; TRBD1 matches at 8 bases. CDR3 length: 16 residues. From germline, CDR1 is DFQATT and CDR2 SNEGSKA (reference sequence). The J segment lost 4 bases and the V segment lost 3 bases, leaving 11 bases of the junction unmatched. The CDR3: CSASTSGQEPGNTIYF. The sequenced CDR3 bases are TGCAGTGCTAGCACCTCGGGACAGGAACCAGGAAACACC.

As concerns this clone: The CDR3 goes on 3 residues after the read ends, and that part is filled in from the germline J gene. The gene calls are TRBV2 and TRBJ2-1; 10 bases line up with TRBD2. Germline-derived CDR1 and CDR2 are SNHLY and FYNNEI. Trimming removed 3 bases from V and 0 bases from J; junction bases left unmatched: 5. The length of the CDR3 is 17 residues. The CDR3 DNA, read in part, is TGTGCCAGCAGTGATCCCAGCGGGGGGGGCTCCTACAATGAG. This encodes CASSDPSGGGSYNE. The CDR3 in its entirety is CASSDPSGGGSYNEQFF.

Turning to this clone: The CDR3 goes on 3 residues after the read ends, and that part is filled in from the germline J gene. The V and J genes are TRBV7-9 and TRBJ2-3; tentative D call: TRBD2 (6 bases). V was cut by 5 bases and J by 4 bases, with 13 bases left in between. This CDR3 comprises 14 residues. Germline lookup yields CDR1 SEHNR and CDR2 FQNEAQ (reference sequence). The CDR3 region is CASSGGSSADTQYF. The covered CDR3 bases are TGTGCCAGCAGCGGGGGGTCAAGCGCAGATACG.

Remarks on this clone: The DNA ends 3 residues before the CDR3 does, and the rest of the CDR3 is filled in from the germline J gene. This chain links TRBV7-9 with TRBJ2-3; D is uncertain. CDR1 is SEHNR and CDR2 is FQNEAQ in the germline V gene (reference sequence). Trimming stripped 4 bases from V and 7 bases from J, with 6 bases between. This CDR3 region has 11 residues. The CDR3 bases that were read are TGTGCCAGCAGCTCACTCTATACG. This translates into CASSSLYT. The whole CDR3 sequence reads CASSSLYTQYF.

To note about this clone: The read terminates 3 residues ahead of where the CDR3 ends, so the germline J gene completes it. This sample also contains other DNA sequences that code for the same CDR3. The chain joins TRBV5-6 to TRBJ1-2, with 7 bases lining up with TRBD1. The CDR3 covers 14 residues. CDR1 and CDR2 (germline): SGHDT, YYEEEE. The V and J ends lost 4 bases and 0 bases, in that order; junction bases with no gene match: 3. CDR3 loop: CASSEGTANYGYTF. The CDR3 DNA, read in part, is TGTGCCAGCAGCGAAGGGACAGCTAACTATGGC. Variable domain in full (rest from reference TRBV5-6 and TRBJ1-2): DAGVTQSPTHLIKTRGQQVTLRCSPKSGHDTVSWYQQALGQGPQFIFQYYEEEERQRGNFPDRFSGHQFPNYSSELNVNALLLGDSALYLCASSEGTANYGYTFGSGTRLTVV.

Points on this clone: Read data end 3 residues before the CDR3 end; the end is taken from the germline J gene. This chain uses TRBV7-2 with TRBJ1-2; TRBD1 might be the D (6 bases). Germline-derived CDR1 and CDR2 are SGHTA and FQGNSA. The CDR3 is made up of 13 amino acids. Trimming left V 3 bases short and J 4 bases short, with 9 bases between. The DNA read from the CDR3 is TGTGCCAGCAGCTTTTCCAGGGGCTATGGC. It specifies CASSFSRGYG. The full CDR3 protein is CASSFSRGYGYTF.

With regard to this clone: The observed sequence ends 3 residues before the CDR3 terminus, with the missing tail filled in from the germline J gene. J is TRBJ2-3 and V is TRBV7-3, with a weak D call TRBD2 (6 bases). The germline gives CDR1 SGHTA, CDR2 FQGTGA. Trimming cost V 5 bases and J 0 bases, with 9 bases left between them. This CDR3 is 14 amino acids long. The CDR3 bases that were read are TGTGCCAGCAGCCCCGGGACTAGCACAGATACG. As protein: CASSPGTSTDT. The complete CDR3 protein is CASSPGTSTDTQYF.

This CDR3 reads CASSLGASGSHTGELFF. CDR3 DNA, as far as it was read: TGTGCCAGCAGCCTTGGGGCTAGCGGGAGCCACACCGGGGAG. The chain carries TRBV13 and TRBJ2-2; 10 bases match TRBD2. From the germline J gene comes the end of the CDR3, since the read stops 3 residues before it. V trimming: 5 bases; J trimming: 3 bases; junction bases outside the gene matches: 9. The CDR3 covers 17 residues. Germline CDR1 is PRHDT and CDR2 is FYEKMQ (reference sequence).

Concerning this clone: The read terminates 3 residues before the CDR3 end, so the remaining end is supplied by the germline J gene. The same CDR3 is also encoded by other DNA sequences in this sample. This chain uses TRBV7-3 with TRBJ2-1; D perhaps matches TRBD1 (6 bases). CDR1 and CDR2 from the germline V gene are SGHTA and FQGTGA. V was shortened by 5 bases and J by 7 bases, with 12 bases between the two germline ends. This CDR3 has 13 amino acids. The sequenced part of the CDR3 DNA is TGTGCCAGCAGCCCAGGGGACGGGAATGAG. Protein product: CASSPGDGNE. The whole CDR3 region reads CASSPGDGNEQFF.

A word on this clone: The CDR3 goes on 3 residues after the read ends, and that part is filled in from the germline J gene. The chain couples TRBV2 to TRBJ1-4; D gene uncertain. CDR1 and CDR2 (germline): SNHLY, FYNNEI. The CDR3 runs to 14 residues. V gave up 3 bases and J gave up 2 bases, with 7 bases separating them. The part of the CDR3 DNA that was read is TGTGCCAGCAGTGAGTTTCAGACTAATGAAAAA. It yields the protein CASSEFQTNEK. The whole CDR3 sequence is CASSEFQTNEKLFF.

Worth noting for this clone: The read terminates 3 residues ahead of where the CDR3 ends, so the germline J gene completes it. This chain links TRBV13 with TRBJ2-5; 10 bases are shared with TRBD2. CDR3 length: 14 amino acids. The germline V gene encodes CDR1 PRHDT and CDR2 FYEKMQ (reference sequence). The V segment lost 10 bases and the J segment 5 bases; nucleotides outside the gene matches: 10. Partial CDR3 DNA: TGTGCCATCAAGCGGGAGGGCCTAGGGGAGACC. It encodes CAIKREGLGET. The complete CDR3 sequence is CAIKREGLGETQYF.

To note about this clone: With the read ending 3 residues before the CDR3 end, the germline J gene is used to fill in that end. The genes are TRBV6-1 and TRBJ1-2; D perhaps matches TRBD1 (6 bases). The CDR3 totals 15 residues. The V and J ends lost 4 bases and 4 bases respectively, with 16 bases between them. CDR1 is MNHNS and CDR2 is SASEGT in the germline V gene. The CDR3 bases that were read are TGTGCCAGCAGTGGGAGACAGGTGGGGCTCTATGGC. Amino acids: CASSGRQVGLYG. The entire CDR3 protein reads CASSGRQVGLYGYTF.

As for this clone: The read ends 3 residues early relative to the CDR3; the germline J gene fills the gap. This chain connects TRBV9 to TRBJ1-5, with 8 nucleotides matching TRBD1. Germline V lookup: CDR1 SGDLS, CDR2 YYNGEE. The CDR3 is made up of 16 amino acids. Trimming cost V 0 bases and J 7 bases; bases outside gene matches: 9. Incomplete CDR3 DNA: TGTGCCAGCAGCGTAGGTGTCAGAACAGGGGGACAGCCC. It encodes CASSVGVRTGGQP. In full, the CDR3 reads CASSVGVRTGGQPQHF.

As concerns this clone: The read falls 3 residues short of the CDR3 end, and the missing part is taken from the germline J gene. V usage is TRBV30 and J usage is TRBJ2-1; 12 bases agree with TRBD2. Germline V lookup: CDR1 GTSNPN, CDR2 SVGIG (reference sequence). The CDR3 consists of 14 residues. V lost 5 bases, J lost 8 bases, and 7 bases stayed unmatched. The part of the CDR3 DNA that was read is TGTGCCTGGGCCCTACTAGCGGGAGGCTATGAG. This sequence encodes CAWALLAGGYE. The whole CDR3 reads CAWALLAGGYEQFF.

Concerning this clone itself: The sequenced fragment ends 3 residues before the CDR3 boundary, so the rest is inferred from the germline J gene. This sequence joins TRBV7-3 and TRBJ1-6; 8 bases are shared with TRBD1. Unmatched junction bases numbered 1, after V lost 5 bases and J lost 7 bases. The CDR3 runs 13 residues. Germline CDR1 SGHTA, CDR2 FQGTGA. CDR3 residues: CASSRDRNSPLHF. Partial CDR3 DNA: TGTGCCAGCAGCAGGGACAGGAATTCACCC.

Note on this clone: The read ends 3 residues early relative to the CDR3; the germline J gene fills the gap. The chain employs TRBV20-1 and TRBJ1-5; D might be TRBD1 (5 bases). The CDR3 length is 15 residues. CDR1 and CDR2 (germline): DFQATT, SNEGSKA (reference sequence). Between the trimmed V and J ends, which lost 0 bases and 4 bases, there was a span of 13 bases. The covered CDR3 bases are TGCAGTGCTAGAGATGGGGGGATCGGAAATCAGCCC. Its translation: CSARDGGIGNQP. The whole CDR3 is CSARDGGIGNQPQHF.